The following is a T cell receptor (beta chain) sequence with its context. This sample was included in a study of shared clonotypes between healthy human individuals. V gave up 3 bases and J gave up 2 bases, with 11 bases separating them. The CDR3 is 14 amino acids. Germline CDR1 and CDR2: MDHEN and SYDVKM. Here immunoSEQ multiplex PCR was the method, and the copy in TCRdb shows in-frame clones only, minus some. Of approximately 1.5 million clones detected, 97% to 99% appear once; the ten largest clones hold 0.3% to 0.45%. In the CD4+ fraction, cells were divided into CD45RA+ naive and CD45RA-negative memory subsets.

The V call is TRBV28, the J call TRBJ2-7; D not certain. The source is a man aged 30 to 45 in good health. Input material: naive CD4+ T cells sorted from blood. Indicated subset: CD45RA+ positively selected. The CDR3 DNA reads TGTGCCAGCAGTTTTTGGCGGCCGACCTACGAGCAGTACTTC. It yields the protein CASSFWRPTYEQYF.